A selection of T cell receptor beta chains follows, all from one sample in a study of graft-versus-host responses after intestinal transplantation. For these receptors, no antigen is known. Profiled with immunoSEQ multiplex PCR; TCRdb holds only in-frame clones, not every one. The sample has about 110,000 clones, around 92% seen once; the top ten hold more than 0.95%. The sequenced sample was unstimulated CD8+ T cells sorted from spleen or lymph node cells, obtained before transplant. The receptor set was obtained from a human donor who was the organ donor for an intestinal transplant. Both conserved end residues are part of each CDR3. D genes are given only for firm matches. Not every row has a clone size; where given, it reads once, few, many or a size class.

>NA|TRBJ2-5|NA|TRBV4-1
CASSQVRTAQETQYF
TGCGCCAGCAGCCAAGTTCGGACGGCACAAGAGACCCAGTACTTC
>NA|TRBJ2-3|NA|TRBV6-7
CASSYPRPLWGPDTQYF
TGTGCCAGCAGTTACCCCCGTCCTTTGTGGGGCCCCGATACGCAGTATTTT
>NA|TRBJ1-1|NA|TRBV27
CASSVAALTNTEAFF
TGTGCCAGCAGTGTGGCGGCCCTTACAAACACTGAAGCTTTCTTT
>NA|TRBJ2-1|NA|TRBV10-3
CAISSGTSPYNEQFF
TGTGCCATCAGCTCGGGGACTTCTCCCTACAATGAGCAGTTCTTC
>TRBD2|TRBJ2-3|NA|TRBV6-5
CASSYHTSGLTDTQYF
TGTGCCAGCAGTTACCATACTAGCGGACTCACAGATACGCAGTATTTT
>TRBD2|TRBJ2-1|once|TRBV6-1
CASSEFGAGGRNEQFF
TGTGCCAGCAGTGAATTCGGAGCGGGAGGCCGCAATGAGCAGTTCTTC
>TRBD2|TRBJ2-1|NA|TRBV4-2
CASSPKAGAPNNEQFF
TGTGCCAGCAGCCCGAAGGCGGGAGCCCCTAACAATGAGCAGTTCTTC
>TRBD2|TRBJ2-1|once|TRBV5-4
CASSLRLAGPYNEQFF
TGTGCCAGCAGCTTGAGACTAGCGGGACCCTACAATGAGCAGTTCTTC
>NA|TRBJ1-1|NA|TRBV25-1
CATETGSEAFF
TGTGCCACAGAAACGGGGTCTGAAGCTTTCTTT
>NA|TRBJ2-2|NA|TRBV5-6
CASSFASNTGELFF
TGTGCCAGCAGCTTTGCCTCTAACACCGGGGAGCTGTTTTTT
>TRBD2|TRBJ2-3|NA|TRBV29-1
CSVGTSGISDTQYF
TGCAGCGTTGGGACTAGCGGGATTTCGGATACGCAGTATTTT
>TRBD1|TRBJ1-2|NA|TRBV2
CASTGGYGYTF
TGTGCCAGCACAGGGGGCTATGGCTACACCTTC
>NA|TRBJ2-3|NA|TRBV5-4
CASSLATRKTDTQYF
TGTGCCAGCAGCTTGGCAACTAGAAAGACAGATACGCAGTATTTT
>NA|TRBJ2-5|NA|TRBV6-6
CASSRTGIETQYF
TGTGCCAGCAGCCGAACAGGGATAGAGACCCAGTACTTC
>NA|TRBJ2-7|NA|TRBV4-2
CASSQVLGSSYEQYF
TGTGCCAGCAGCCAAGTACTCGGCTCATCCTACGAGCAGTACTTC
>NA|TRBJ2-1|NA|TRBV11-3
CASALAGGSSKEQFF
TGTGCCAGCGCCTTGGCAGGGGGGAGCAGCAAAGAGCAGTTCTTC